This entry lists 25 T cell receptor beta chains sequenced from one sample in a study of blood T cell repertoires in COVID-19. Generated by immunoSEQ multiplex PCR, the TCRdb table keeps only in-frame clones and is missing some. The sample holds about 170,000 clones, around 85% seen once. Sample: peripheral blood. These receptors came from a man aged 60 to 69 who had recovered from COVID-19.

This chain connects TRBV5-5 to TRBJ2-3, with 7 bases fitting TRBD1. There are 17 residues in the CDR3. Germline values: CDR1 SGHKS, CDR2 YYEKEE (reference sequence). J gave up 2 bases and V 2 bases, and 11 bases lay outside the gene matches. CDR3 sequence reads: CASSFSFRQGTTDTQYF. In nucleotides, the CDR3 is TGTGCCAGCAGCTTTAGCTTTAGACAGGGTACCACAGATACGCAGTATTTT.

The J gene is TRBJ1-6, the V gene TRBV7-9; possibly TRBD1 for D (5 bases). This CDR3 is 15 amino acids long. Germline V gene lookup returns CDR1 SEHNR and CDR2 FQNEAQ (reference sequence). The V gene lost 6 bases and the J gene lost 7 bases, with 16 bases spanning the gap. CDR3 DNA sequence: TGTGCCAGCAGGTACTCTGGGGCAGCGAATTCACCCCTCCACTTT. It specifies CASRYSGAANSPLHF.

This chain joins TRBV18 and TRBJ1-5, with 10 bases identical to TRBD1. Trimming removed 3 bases from V and 0 bases from J; junction bases left unmatched: 2. CDR1 is KGHSH, CDR2 LQKENI, per germline. The CDR3 contains 16 residues. CDR3 sequence: CASSPGTGDSNQPQHF. The CDR3 bases are TGTGCCAGCTCACCGGGGACAGGGGATAGCAATCAGCCCCAGCATTTT.

DNA for the CDR3: TGCGCCAGCAGCCTTCAACAGCTTAACACCGGGGAGCTGTTTTTT. It codes for CASSLQQLNTGELFF. The gene calls are TRBV5-1 and TRBJ2-2; unclear D gene. The CDR3 is 15 amino acids. Between the trimmed V and J ends, which lost 4 bases and 2 bases, there was a span of 12 bases. The germline V gene has CDR1 SGHRS and CDR2 YFSETQ.

The rearrangement joins TRBV9 to TRBJ2-1, with TRBD2 identical over 8 bases. CDR1 is SGDLS, CDR2 YYNGEE, per germline. The CDR3 contains 19 residues. V was pared by 3 bases and J by 4 bases, with 18 bases of the junction left unmatched. This chain's CDR3 is CASSAGLGRVIATYNEQFF. In nucleotides, the CDR3 is TGTGCCAGCAGCGCGGGACTAGGACGCGTGATTGCAACTTACAATGAGCAGTTCTTC. The variable domain in full, with the rest retrieved from reference TRBV9 and TRBJ2-1, is DSGVTQTPKHLITATGQRVTLRCSPRSGDLSVYWYQQSLDQGLQFLIQYYNGEERAKGNILERFSAQQFPDLHSELNLSSLELGDSALYFCASSAGLGRVIATYNEQFFGPGTRLTVL.

The chain employs TRBV18 and TRBJ1-2; D is unresolved. The CDR3 length is 17 residues. CDR1 and CDR2 from the germline V gene are KGHSH and LQKENI. The V gene lost 3 bases and the J gene lost 1 base, with 18 bases spanning the gap. The DNA for the CDR3 is TGTGCCAGCTCACCGCGAGAACTTGGTAACTATAACTATGGCTACACCTTC. Amino acids: CASSPRELGNYNYGYTF.

The chain recombines TRBV11-2 with TRBJ1-5; TRBD1 matches at 7 bases. CDR1 is SGHAT, CDR2 FQNNGV, per germline. Trimming cost V 1 base and J 7 bases; bases outside gene matches: 10. This CDR3 contains 16 residues. The CDR3 spells CASSLGGSTGRQPQHF. In DNA form, the CDR3 reads TGTGCCAGCAGCTTAGGAGGCTCGACAGGGAGGCAGCCCCAGCATTTT.

V gene TRBV9 combines with J gene TRBJ2-4; 8 nucleotides agree with TRBD2. V shed 0 bases, J shed 6 bases, and the junction held 8 bases outside the gene matches. From germline, CDR1 is SGDLS and CDR2 YYNGEE. This CDR3 contains 16 residues. The DNA of the CDR3 is TGTGCCAGCAGCGTAGAGGCGGGGGGCCCCCCAAACATTCAGTACTTC. It yields the protein CASSVEAGGPPNIQYF.

The chain joins TRBV27 to TRBJ2-6; D remains ambiguous. This CDR3 region has 14 residues. The ends were cut back, 8 bases at V and 4 bases at J, with 12 bases in the middle. Germline CDR1 MNHEY, CDR2 SMNVEV (reference sequence). CDR3: CASRKTQGANVLTF. CDR3 DNA: TGTGCCAGCCGAAAAACCCAGGGGGCCAACGTCCTGACTTTC. Supplemented by reference TRBV27 and TRBJ2-6, the full variable domain reads EAQVTQNPRYLITVTGKKLTVTCSQNMNHEYMSWYRQDPGLGLRQIYYSMNVEVTDKGDVPEGYKVSRKEKRNFPLILESPSPNQTSLYFCASRKTQGANVLTFGAGSRLTVL.

V and J are TRBV6-2 or TRBV6-3 and TRBJ1-1; 8 nucleotides agree with TRBD1. The germline CDR1 and CDR2 sequences are MNHEY and SVGEGT. CDR3 size: 16 residues. V dropped 0 bases and J dropped 2; count of bases not matched to a gene: 5. The CDR3 here is CASSYSLTGVNTEAFF. The CDR3 coding sequence is TGTGCCAGCAGTTACTCCCTGACAGGGGTAAACACTGAAGCTTTCTTT.

The genes are TRBV19 and TRBJ2-3, with TRBD1 identical over 7 bases. Germline values: CDR1 LNHDA, CDR2 SQIVND (reference sequence). The trim removed 4 bases at V and 0 bases at J, leaving 7 bases unmatched. The CDR3 length is 16 residues. The CDR3 loop reads CASSKRQGTSTDTQYF. The CDR3, as DNA: TGTGCCAGTAGTAAACGACAGGGAACTAGCACAGATACGCAGTATTTT.

This chain connects TRBV11-2 to TRBJ1-5; 7 bases are shared with TRBD1. With V trimmed by 5 bases and J by 9 bases, 7 bases remained unmatched. This CDR3 spans 13 amino acids. Germline V gene data show CDR1 as SGHAT and CDR2 as FQNNGV. The DNA of the CDR3 is TGTGCCAGCAGCAGCGGACAGGCAAGGCCCCAGCATTTT. Amino acid sequence: CASSSGQARPQHF.

V and J are TRBV9 and TRBJ2-5; 9 bases map to TRBD2. The CDR3 is made up of 16 amino acids. V trimming: 0 bases; J trimming: 1 base; junction bases outside the gene matches: 4. CDR1 is SGDLS, CDR2 YYNGEE, per germline. CDR3 protein: CASSVDVAGAQETQYF. The CDR3 nucleotides are TGTGCCAGCAGCGTAGACGTAGCGGGGGCCCAAGAGACCCAGTACTTC.

The CDR3 bases are TGTGCCAGCAGTCAGGGGGCGAATCAGCCCCAGCATTTT. Its protein is CASSQGANQPQHF. The chain recombines TRBV6-2 or TRBV6-3 with TRBJ1-5, with TRBD1 identical over 8 bases. Germline lookup yields CDR1 MNHEY and CDR2 SVGEGT. The CDR3 loop spans 13 amino acids. V lost 5 bases, J lost 4 bases, and 1 base stayed unmatched.

The chain joins TRBV19 to TRBJ2-1, with D maybe TRBD1 (7 bases). Trimming left V 3 bases short and J 9 bases short, with 18 bases between. Looked up from germline, CDR1 is LNHDA and CDR2 is SQIVND (reference sequence). The CDR3 loop spans 15 amino acids. The CDR3 spells CASSMTRGARSEQFF. Here the CDR3 DNA reads TGTGCCAGTAGTATGACCAGGGGGGCCAGGAGTGAGCAGTTCTTC.

This chain connects TRBV5-1 to TRBJ1-3; 9 positions match TRBD1. The CDR3 is 15 residues long. V was clipped by 4 bases and J by 5 bases; unmatched bases: 7. Germline CDR1 is SGHRS and CDR2 is YFSETQ. CDR3 residues: CASSLGTGPRNTIYF. The CDR3 coding sequence is TGCGCCAGCAGCCTTGGGACAGGGCCTAGAAACACCATATATTTT.

This sequence joins TRBV5-1 and TRBJ1-2, with 7 bases identical to TRBD1. There are 16 residues in the CDR3. V dropped 4 bases and J dropped 4; count of bases not matched to a gene: 13. In germline, CDR1 is SGHRS, CDR2 YFSETQ. The CDR3 is CASSPGSGGRVYGYTF. DNA for the CDR3: TGCGCCAGCAGCCCCGGCTCAGGGGGGCGCGTCTATGGCTACACCTTC.

This chain uses TRBV29-1 with TRBJ2-3; 14 nucleotides align to TRBD2. In germline, CDR1 is SQVTM, CDR2 ANQGSEA. CDR3 length: 14 amino acids. V was pared by 6 bases and J by 2 bases, with 1 base of the junction left unmatched. CDR3 region: CSVGLAGVTDTQYF. DNA for the CDR3: TGCAGCGTGGGACTAGCGGGGGTCACAGATACGCAGTATTTT.

This chain joins TRBV30 and TRBJ1-2, with D possibly being TRBD1 (6 bases). Trimming took off 5 bases at V and 0 bases at J, with 13 bases between the two ends. CDR1 is GTSNPN, CDR2 SVGIG, per germline (reference sequence). The CDR3 spans 14 residues. CDR3 in amino acids: CAWHNRASNYGYTF. Written as DNA, the CDR3 is TGTGCCTGGCATAACAGGGCGTCTAACTATGGCTACACCTTC.

The chain carries TRBV6-1 and TRBJ2-7; weak D call: TRBD2 (6 bases). CDR1 MNHNS and CDR2 SASEGT come from the germline V gene. V was trimmed by 1 base and J by 4 bases, leaving 14 bases between them. The CDR3 covers 15 residues. The CDR3: CASSEGVTRLYEQYF. CDR3 in DNA: TGTGCCAGCAGTGAAGGGGTGACTAGACTATACGAGCAGTACTTC.

The gene calls are TRBV18 and TRBJ1-1, with unresolved D. V lost 3 bases and J lost 5, with 13 bases in between. The CDR3 is 14 residues long. From germline, CDR1 is KGHSH and CDR2 LQKENI. The CDR3 is CASSPGVKGTEAFF. The CDR3 nucleotides read TGTGCCAGCTCACCGGGAGTTAAGGGTACTGAAGCTTTCTTT.

The V and J genes are TRBV5-1 and TRBJ2-7, with 11 positions matching TRBD1. This CDR3 is 16 amino acids long. J was trimmed by 3 bases and V by 4 bases; bases with no gene match: 9. CDR1 and CDR2 (germline): SGHRS, YFSETQ. The CDR3 DNA reads TGCGCCAGCAGCATCCAACCGGGACAGGGGGGCTACGAGCAGTACTTC. Translation gives CASSIQPGQGGYEQYF.

The rearrangement links TRBV6-5 to TRBJ1-5; the D is unclear. Trimming left V 4 bases short and J 6 bases short, with 19 bases between. Germline V lookup: CDR1 MNHEY, CDR2 SVGAGI. CDR3 size: 16 residues. This chain's CDR3 is CASSSQQKNPGQPQHF. CDR3 nucleotides: TGTGCCAGCAGTTCCCAACAGAAAAATCCAGGTCAGCCCCAGCATTTT.

This chain connects TRBV27 to TRBJ1-2; D is possibly TRBD1 (6 bases). The germline V gene encodes CDR1 MNHEY and CDR2 SMNVEV (reference sequence). V was pared by 9 bases and J by 10 bases, with 27 bases between. The CDR3 totals 15 residues. The CDR3 coding sequence is TGTGCCAGTTCTCCCCGGGGCAGGGGTCCCACTTCCTACACCTTC. This translates into CASSPRGRGPTSYTF.

V is TRBV9 and J is TRBJ2-3; D is perhaps TRBD2 (6 bases). The CDR3 runs 15 residues. The V end lost 2 bases, the J end lost 0 bases, and 10 bases lay between the germline ends. Germline values: CDR1 SGDLS, CDR2 YYNGEE. CDR3 sequence: CASSVGTSSTDTQYF. DNA of the CDR3: TGTGCCAGCAGCGTGGGGACTTCTAGCACAGATACGCAGTATTTT.